The rows below give T cell receptor beta chains drawn from one sample of a study of blood T cell repertoires in COVID-19. Sequencing was performed with immunoSEQ multiplex PCR; in TCRdb, only in-frame clones are kept and a portion is missing. Here the sample spans just under 40,000 clones, approximately 94% being singletons. Sample: peripheral blood. Every receptor here comes from a human donor with active COVID-19. The donor label of this sample is uncertain. The CDR3 runs from the conserved cysteine through the conserved F or W. The order of the fields is clone size, J gene, V gene, D gene, CDR3 protein, CDR3 DNA. The D gene is left open where the match is weak. Clone size is stated in some rows and not others, as once, few, many or a class when expanded.

clone_size: .
j_call: TRBJ2-1
v_call: TRBV27
d_call: .
cdr3_aa: CASSPSQGWSYNEQFF
cdr3_nt: TGTGCCAGCAGCCCCTCACAGGGTTGGTCCTACAATGAGCAGTTCTTC

clone_size: .
j_call: TRBJ2-1
v_call: TRBV21-1
d_call: .
cdr3_aa: CASSKVVEDSGSGSYNEQFF
cdr3_nt: TGTGCCAGCAGCAAAGTTGTCGAAGATAGCGGGAGTGGATCCTACAATGAGCAGTTCTTC

clone_size: .
j_call: TRBJ2-7
v_call: TRBV4-1
d_call: TRBD2
cdr3_aa: CASSPTLGLASSYEQYF
cdr3_nt: TGCGCCAGCAGCCCGACCCTGGGACTAGCGAGCTCCTACGAGCAGTACTTC

clone_size: .
j_call: TRBJ2-3
v_call: TRBV6-1
d_call: .
cdr3_aa: CASSELATDTQYF
cdr3_nt: TGTGCCAGCAGTGAATTGGCCACAGATACGCAGTATTTT

clone_size: .
j_call: TRBJ2-1
v_call: TRBV19
d_call: TRBD2
cdr3_aa: CASSITTSGRAGNEQFF
cdr3_nt: TGTGCCAGTAGTATCACGACTAGCGGGAGGGCCGGGAATGAGCAGTTCTTC

clone_size: .
j_call: TRBJ1-5
v_call: TRBV20-1
d_call: TRBD1
cdr3_aa: CSASWGQGRFGNQPQHF
cdr3_nt: TGCAGTGCTAGTTGGGGACAGGGGAGGTTTGGCAATCAGCCCCAGCATTTT

clone_size: .
j_call: TRBJ2-1
v_call: TRBV6-5
d_call: .
cdr3_aa: CASSYSGPGSYNEQFF
cdr3_nt: TGTGCCAGCAGTTACTCGGGCCCCGGCTCCTACAATGAGCAGTTCTTC

clone_size: .
j_call: TRBJ2-7
v_call: TRBV5-1
d_call: .
cdr3_aa: CASSLFQGGARGEQYF
cdr3_nt: TGCGCCAGCAGCTTGTTTCAAGGGGGGGCTCGGGGCGAGCAGTACTTC

clone_size: .
j_call: TRBJ2-5
v_call: TRBV4-1
d_call: TRBD2
cdr3_aa: CASSQQRTRNLETQYF
cdr3_nt: TGCGCCAGCAGCCAACAAAGGACTAGGAACTTGGAGACCCAGTACTTC

clone_size: .
j_call: TRBJ2-7
v_call: TRBV7-9
d_call: .
cdr3_aa: CATEGLDSYEQYF
cdr3_nt: TGTGCCACGGAAGGACTCGACTCCTACGAGCAGTACTTC

clone_size: .
j_call: TRBJ2-5
v_call: TRBV7-9
d_call: TRBD1
cdr3_aa: CASEKGTATIGRRETQYF
cdr3_nt: TGTGCCAGCGAGAAAGGGACAGCAACTATTGGGAGAAGGGAGACCCAGTACTTC

clone_size: .
j_call: TRBJ2-5
v_call: TRBV4-3
d_call: TRBD1
cdr3_aa: CASSQSYHPRGPETQYF
cdr3_nt: TGCGCCAGCAGCCAATCATACCATCCGAGGGGGCCCGAGACCCAGTACTTC

clone_size: .
j_call: TRBJ2-7
v_call: TRBV28
d_call: TRBD2
cdr3_aa: CASSPLSSGMWEQYF
cdr3_nt: TGTGCCAGCAGCCCCCTCAGTAGCGGGATGTGGGAGCAGTACTTC

clone_size: .
j_call: TRBJ1-2
v_call: TRBV27
d_call: .
cdr3_aa: CASSFSPVDYGYTF
cdr3_nt: TGTGCCAGCAGTTTTAGCCCAGTCGACTATGGCTACACCTTC

clone_size: .
j_call: TRBJ2-7
v_call: TRBV9
d_call: TRBD1
cdr3_aa: CASSVDAGGAGEQYF
cdr3_nt: TGTGCCAGCAGCGTGGATGCAGGGGGCGCGGGGGAGCAGTACTTC

clone_size: .
j_call: TRBJ2-7
v_call: TRBV21-1
d_call: .
cdr3_aa: CASSKETSFF
cdr3_nt: TGTGCCAGCAGCAAAGAAACTAGTTTTTTC

clone_size: .
j_call: TRBJ2-1
v_call: TRBV7-9
d_call: TRBD2
cdr3_aa: CASSSIRTGTSGLNEQFF
cdr3_nt: TGTGCCAGCAGCTCAATCCGGACCGGGACTAGCGGCCTCAATGAGCAGTTCTTC

clone_size: .
j_call: TRBJ2-7
v_call: TRBV4-3
d_call: .
cdr3_aa: CASSQGYYYEQYF
cdr3_nt: TGCGCCAGCAGCCAAGGTTATTACTACGAGCAGTACTTC

clone_size: once
j_call: TRBJ2-1
v_call: TRBV27
d_call: TRBD1
cdr3_aa: CASSNRDSPSLYNEQFF
cdr3_nt: TGTGCCAGCAGTAACAGGGACAGCCCCTCCCTTTACAATGAGCAGTTCTTC

clone_size: .
j_call: TRBJ2-2
v_call: TRBV27
d_call: TRBD1
cdr3_aa: CASSLSWAGGNTGELFF
cdr3_nt: TGTGCCAGCAGTTTATCGTGGGCAGGGGGGAACACCGGGGAGCTGTTTTTT

clone_size: once
j_call: TRBJ2-7
v_call: TRBV10-1
d_call: .
cdr3_aa: CASSTSPGEQYF
cdr3_nt: TGCGCCAGCAGTACTAGCCCCGGCGAGCAGTACTTC

clone_size: .
j_call: TRBJ1-5
v_call: TRBV19
d_call: .
cdr3_aa: CASNIRQTSNQPQHF
cdr3_nt: TGTGCCAGTAATATAAGACAGACTAGCAATCAGCCCCAGCATTTT

clone_size: few
j_call: TRBJ2-2
v_call: TRBV18
d_call: .
cdr3_aa: CASSPTTGRGPDGIGELFF
cdr3_nt: TGTGCCAGCTCACCAACGACAGGCCGAGGGCCAGACGGGATCGGGGAGCTGTTTTTT

clone_size: .
j_call: TRBJ2-2
v_call: TRBV3-1/TRBV3-2
d_call: TRBD2
cdr3_aa: CASSQAGTSGGRGGELFF
cdr3_nt: TGTGCCAGCAGCCAAGCCGGGACTAGCGGGGGAAGAGGCGGGGAGCTGTTTTTT

clone_size: .
j_call: TRBJ2-7
v_call: TRBV19
d_call: .
cdr3_aa: CASSLIGEGEQYF
cdr3_nt: TGTGCCAGTAGTCTGATAGGGGAAGGAGAGCAGTACTTC

clone_size: .
j_call: TRBJ1-3
v_call: TRBV9
d_call: TRBD1
cdr3_aa: CASSSGGSGNTIYF
cdr3_nt: TGTGCCAGCAGTTCAGGGGGGTCAGGAAACACCATATATTTT

clone_size: .
j_call: TRBJ2-7
v_call: TRBV3-1/TRBV3-2
d_call: TRBD1
cdr3_aa: CASSPSREDRGREQYF
cdr3_nt: TGTGCCAGCAGCCCCTCCCGCGAGGACAGGGGTCGGGAGCAGTACTTC

clone_size: .
j_call: TRBJ1-3
v_call: TRBV3-1/TRBV3-2
d_call: .
cdr3_aa: CASSQDKRDTIYF
cdr3_nt: TGTGCCAGCAGCCAAGATAAGCGGGACACCATATATTTT

clone_size: .
j_call: TRBJ2-3
v_call: TRBV11-3
d_call: TRBD2
cdr3_aa: CASSFRLAGYTDTQYF
cdr3_nt: TGTGCCAGCAGCTTCAGACTAGCGGGGTACACAGATACGCAGTATTTT

clone_size: .
j_call: TRBJ1-2
v_call: TRBV28
d_call: TRBD1
cdr3_aa: CASSRGTANYGYTF
cdr3_nt: TGTGCCAGCAGTCGCGGGACAGCTAACTATGGCTACACCTTC

clone_size: .
j_call: TRBJ2-7
v_call: TRBV11-3
d_call: TRBD2
cdr3_aa: CASSPRGRGYEQYF
cdr3_nt: TGTGCCAGCAGCCCCCGCGGGAGAGGCTACGAGCAGTACTTC

clone_size: .
j_call: TRBJ1-2
v_call: TRBV4-3
d_call: TRBD1
cdr3_aa: CASSQPGQGDNYGYTF
cdr3_nt: TGCGCCAGCAGCCAACCCGGACAGGGGGATAACTATGGCTACACCTTC

clone_size: few
j_call: TRBJ2-1
v_call: TRBV27
d_call: TRBD2
cdr3_aa: CASGRLAGGSSYNEQFF
cdr3_nt: TGTGCCAGCGGGCGGCTAGCGGGAGGGAGCTCCTACAATGAGCAGTTCTTC

clone_size: once
j_call: TRBJ2-5
v_call: TRBV9
d_call: .
cdr3_aa: CASTMPGEWETQYF
cdr3_nt: TGTGCCAGCACCATGCCAGGGGAATGGGAGACCCAGTACTTC

clone_size: .
j_call: TRBJ2-7
v_call: TRBV6-1
d_call: .
cdr3_aa: CASSEGNTNRNYEQYF
cdr3_nt: TGTGCCAGCAGTGAAGGCAACACGAACAGAAACTACGAGCAGTACTTC

clone_size: .
j_call: TRBJ2-2
v_call: TRBV11-2
d_call: TRBD1
cdr3_aa: CASYRGFGTGELFF
cdr3_nt: TGTGCCAGCTACAGGGGTTTCGGCACCGGGGAGCTGTTTTTT

clone_size: .
j_call: TRBJ1-4
v_call: TRBV24-1
d_call: TRBD1
cdr3_aa: CATSDPGQVEKLFF
cdr3_nt: TGTGCCACCAGTGACCCCGGACAGGTAGAAAAACTGTTTTTT

clone_size: .
j_call: TRBJ2-1
v_call: TRBV18
d_call: TRBD1
cdr3_aa: CASSPGSGTGAYNEQFF
cdr3_nt: TGTGCCAGCTCACCAGGGTCCGGGACAGGGGCCTACAATGAGCAGTTCTTC

clone_size: .
j_call: TRBJ2-7
v_call: TRBV9
d_call: TRBD2
cdr3_aa: CASSLWTSGYEQYF
cdr3_nt: TGTGCCAGCAGCTTATGGACTAGCGGTTACGAGCAGTACTTC

clone_size: .
j_call: TRBJ1-1
v_call: TRBV27
d_call: .
cdr3_aa: CASTFQGSTEAFF
cdr3_nt: TGTGCCAGCACTTTTCAGGGTTCCACTGAAGCTTTCTTT

clone_size: .
j_call: TRBJ2-5
v_call: TRBV27
d_call: TRBD2
cdr3_aa: CASSPPSGRETQYF
cdr3_nt: TGTGCCAGCAGTCCCCCTAGCGGGAGGGAGACCCAGTACTTC

clone_size: .
j_call: TRBJ1-5
v_call: TRBV28
d_call: TRBD1
cdr3_aa: CASRSHFRDRVQPQHF
cdr3_nt: TGTGCCAGCAGATCCCATTTCCGGGACAGGGTTCAGCCCCAGCATTTT

clone_size: .
j_call: TRBJ2-3
v_call: TRBV4-2
d_call: TRBD2
cdr3_aa: CASSPGTSGTDTQYF
cdr3_nt: TGTGCCAGCAGCCCCGGGACTAGTGGCACAGATACGCAGTATTTT

clone_size: .
j_call: TRBJ2-3
v_call: TRBV11-3
d_call: .
cdr3_aa: CASSPRSQGVGTDTQYF
cdr3_nt: TGTGCCAGCAGCCCCCGGAGCCAAGGGGTCGGCACAGATACGCAGTATTTT

clone_size: .
j_call: TRBJ1-1
v_call: TRBV18
d_call: .
cdr3_aa: CASSTTAQAPNEAFF
cdr3_nt: TGTGCCAGCTCCACAACGGCGCAGGCGCCTAATGAAGCTTTCTTT